Following are 21 T cell receptor beta chains from one sample sequenced in a study of CD8 T cells in ankylosing spondylitis. TCRdb reprocessed the 5' RACE reads via MiXCR and lists one record per CDR3 protein. The table lists 750,000 to 850,000 distinct CDR3 sequences, roughly 12% of them singletons. General study findings and limits: The study identified a TCR beta motif of seven or eight highly homologous variants that appeared characteristic of ankylosing spondylitis blood.

Their antigens are not known. Sequencing was performed on blood, either unsorted or a sorted T cell fraction (not recorded which). Every receptor here comes from a male donor with ankylosing spondylitis.

This clonotype was observed a few times. The genes are TRBV6-1 and TRBJ1-4; 10 bases line up with TRBD1. The junction had 10 bases not matched to a gene; V was cut back by 6 bases and J by 0 bases. Germline lookup yields CDR1 MNHNS and CDR2 SASEGT. The CDR3 totals 18 residues. The CDR3 DNA reads as TGTGCCAGCAGCGTGGGACAGGGGAACCCTGCAACTAATGAAAAACTGTTTTTT. Its translation is CASSVGQGNPATNEKLFF.

This clonotype was observed at least ten times. The V gene is TRBV7-2, the J gene TRBJ1-2; 7 bases line up with TRBD1. Trimming removed 4 bases from V and 4 bases from J; junction bases left unmatched: 6. Germline CDR1 reads SGHTA; CDR2 reads FQGNSA. This CDR3 contains 14 residues. CDR3 sequence: CASSSNRDSYGYTF. In DNA, the CDR3 is TGTGCCAGCAGCTCAAACCGGGACAGCTATGGCTACACCTTC.

The V gene is TRBV10-1, the J gene TRBJ2-3, with TRBD1 matching 9 bases. The germline V gene encodes CDR1 WNHNN and CDR2 SYGVQD (reference sequence). CDR3 length equals 15 residues. V shed 4 bases and J 4 bases; nucleotides not matched to a gene: 6. The CDR3 here is CASSVRTGVADTQYF. DNA for the CDR3: TGCGCCAGCAGTGTGAGGACAGGGGTGGCAGATACGCAGTATTTT.

The chain couples TRBV20-1 to TRBJ2-7, with 9 bases matching TRBD1. Losses at the gene ends were 5 bases for V and 3 bases for J; bases not matched to a gene: 5. Per germline, CDR1 DFQATT and CDR2 SNEGSKA (reference sequence). The CDR3 contains 13 residues. This CDR3 reads CSAPDRGGYEQYF. CDR3 coding DNA: TGCAGTGCTCCGGACAGGGGAGGCTACGAGCAGTACTTC.

This clonotype was seen a few times. The chain has TRBV27 and TRBJ1-5; unclear D gene. This CDR3 region has 15 residues. The germline gives CDR1 MNHEY, CDR2 SMNVEV (reference sequence). Trimming removed 8 bases at V and 5 bases at J, with 19 bases between. In nucleotides, the CDR3 is TGTGCCAGCCGATCGAGATGGGGTACCGATCAGCCCCAGCATTTT. It codes for CASRSRWGTDQPQHF.

This clonotype appeared many times. CDR3 amino acids: CSVARHLNTEAFF. The CDR3, as DNA: TGCAGCGTGGCTAGACACCTGAACACTGAAGCTTTCTTT. The rearrangement joins TRBV29-1 to TRBJ1-1; D uncertain. Germline V gene data show CDR1 as SQVTM and CDR2 as ANQGSEA. The V end lost 6 bases, the J end lost 0 bases, and 11 bases lay between the germline ends. The CDR3 length is 13 residues.

This clonotype has a handful of counts. The chain combines TRBV4-3 with TRBJ1-2; no definite D call. With 1 base removed from V and 6 bases from J, the gap between germline ends came to 12 bases. Germline V gives CDR1 LGHNA, CDR2 YSLEER. The CDR3 consists of 14 residues. The CDR3 is CASSQAVSGNGYTF. CDR3 sequence (DNA): TGCGCCAGCAGCCAAGCGGTCTCGGGGAATGGCTACACCTTC.

This clonotype was detected ten times or more. The CDR3 loop reads CSARRRGSIYNEQFF. In DNA, the CDR3 is TGCAGTGCTAGACGGCGGGGGTCGATCTACAATGAGCAGTTCTTC. V gene TRBV20-1 combines with J gene TRBJ2-1; 7 bases map to TRBD2. Germline CDR1 reads DFQATT; CDR2 reads SNEGSKA (reference sequence). The CDR3 is made up of 15 amino acids. V dropped 2 bases and J dropped 3; count of bases not matched to a gene: 7.

This clonotype was detected ten times or more. The chain combines TRBV29-1 with TRBJ2-1, with 9 bases lining up with TRBD2. With V trimmed by 6 bases and J by 5 bases, 5 bases remained unmatched. The CDR3 consists of 13 residues. Germline V gene lookup returns CDR1 SQVTM and CDR2 ANQGSEA. The CDR3 spells CSVGGRADNEQFF. Here the CDR3 DNA reads TGCAGCGTCGGCGGGAGGGCCGACAATGAGCAGTTCTTC.

The V and J genes are TRBV6-5 and TRBJ2-7; 7 bases are a match to TRBD2. The CDR3 spans 15 residues. Trimming removed 2 bases from V and 7 bases from J; junction bases left unmatched: 11. Germline V gene data show CDR1 as MNHEY and CDR2 as SVGAGI. The CDR3 here is CASSYMAGAGREQYF. For the CDR3, the DNA is TGTGCCAGCAGTTACATGGCGGGAGCCGGGAGGGAGCAGTACTTC.

A few counts support this clonotype. The chain combines TRBV4-2 with TRBJ1-4, with no clear D. The CDR3 has 14 residues. V lost 5 bases, J lost 4 bases, and 11 bases lay in between. Germline CDR1 and CDR2: LGHNA and YNFKEQ. The CDR3 here is CASSFGGINEKLFF. In nucleotides, the CDR3 is TGTGCCAGCAGCTTCGGCGGGATTAATGAAAAACTGTTTTTT.

This rearrangement joins TRBV15 to TRBJ1-2; D perhaps matches TRBD1 (6 bases). Germline values: CDR1 LNHNV, CDR2 YYDKDF (reference sequence). This CDR3 contains 17 residues. The V and J ends lost 5 bases and 2 bases respectively, with 21 bases between them. The CDR3 loop is CATSLTGGRDKNYGYTF. DNA for the CDR3: TGTGCCACCAGCCTAACGGGGGGCAGGGACAAGAACTATGGCTACACCTTC.

In its sample, this clonotype was seen many times. The chain recombines TRBV10-3 with TRBJ2-2; TRBD1 aligns across 9 bases. Looked up from germline, CDR1 is ENHRY and CDR2 is SYGVKD. J was trimmed by 4 bases and V by 8 bases; bases with no gene match: 8. The CDR3 length is 15 residues. The chain's CDR3 is CAIASGQGGTGELFF. The CDR3 DNA reads as TGTGCCATCGCGTCGGGACAGGGAGGCACCGGGGAGCTGTTTTTT.

Many counts were recorded for this clonotype. The CDR3 DNA reads as TGCAGCGTTTTAGACAGCGGGAACTATGGCTACACCTTC. Protein sequence: CSVLDSGNYGYTF. The gene calls are TRBV29-1 and TRBJ1-2; D may be TRBD1 (5 bases). This CDR3 is 13 amino acids long. V lost 5 bases and J 2 bases, leaving 12 bases between the germline ends. The germline gives CDR1 SQVTM, CDR2 ANQGSEA.

This clonotype was detected a few times. The chain links TRBV20-1 to TRBJ2-7; 12 nucleotides match TRBD2. From germline, CDR1 is DFQATT and CDR2 SNEGSKA (reference sequence). The CDR3 has 17 amino acids. Germline trimming cut 3 bases from V and 4 bases from J; bases unmatched to any gene: 13. The CDR3 spells CSASRERTSGRRYEQYF. CDR3 sequence (DNA): TGCAGTGCTAGCAGGGAACGAACTAGCGGGAGGCGTTACGAGCAGTACTTC.

The CDR3 DNA is TGTGCCAGCAGCTTACGAAGGGACTTCCAGGGCCGAGGGCAGTATTTT. Protein sequence: CASSLRRDFQGRGQYF. The chain couples TRBV5-5 to TRBJ2-3; perhaps TRBD2 as D (6 bases). The CDR3 is made up of 16 amino acids. CDR1 and CDR2 from the germline V gene are SGHKS and YYEKEE (reference sequence). V was trimmed by 2 bases and J by 11 bases, leaving 24 bases between them.

This sequence joins TRBV9 and TRBJ2-4; the match to TRBD1 covers 7 bases. Losses at the gene ends were 4 bases for V and 1 base for J; bases not matched to a gene: 14. Germline assignment: CDR1 SGDLS and CDR2 YYNGEE. The CDR3 is made up of 18 amino acids. CDR3 protein: CASSPFAQGQRAKNIQYF. In DNA, the CDR3 is TGTGCCAGCAGCCCCTTTGCGCAGGGACAGAGGGCCAAAAACATTCAGTACTTC.

The chain combines TRBV18 with TRBJ1-2; D not resolved. The CDR3 is made up of 14 amino acids. From germline, CDR1 is KGHSH and CDR2 LQKENI. V was pared by 2 bases and J by 4 bases, with 11 bases between. CDR3 protein: CASSPAGSSYGYTF. The CDR3 bases are TGTGCCAGCTCACCAGCAGGATCCTCCTATGGCTACACCTTC.

The rearrangement uses TRBV5-1 and TRBJ1-2, with D possibly being TRBD1 (5 bases). V lost 0 bases to trimming and J lost 5 bases, with 11 bases between them. Germline CDR1 SGHRS, CDR2 YFSETQ. CDR3 length: 14 residues. The CDR3 nucleotides are TGCGCCAGCAGCTTGGAGGCCAGGGAATATGGCTACACCTTC. Encoded protein: CASSLEAREYGYTF.

This clonotype came up a few times. This rearrangement joins TRBV10-3 to TRBJ2-1; TRBD1 matches at 10 bases. V was pared by 6 bases and J by 7 bases, with 9 bases of the junction left unmatched. The germline gives CDR1 ENHRY, CDR2 SYGVKD. The length of the CDR3 is 15 residues. The CDR3 nucleotides are TGTGCCATCAGCAACCGGGACAGGGGTGGGAATGAGCAGTTCTTC. Its protein is CAISNRDRGGNEQFF.

V gene TRBV6-1 combines with J gene TRBJ2-7; possible D gene TRBD1, 5 bases. The germline V and J ends were trimmed by 10 bases and 6 bases, with 22 bases remaining between them. In germline, CDR1 is MNHNS, CDR2 SASEGT. The length of the CDR3 is 14 residues. CDR3 region: CANPPSPRQGEQYF. CDR3 sequence (DNA): TGTGCCAACCCGCCCAGCCCCCGCCAGGGCGAGCAGTACTTC.